This TCR beta chain emerged from a study of cytomegalovirus exposure and HLA in healthy donors. With 60 Vbeta and 13 Jbeta primers, the PCR was carried out. Data came from immunoSEQ multiplex PCR; TCRdb stores just in-frame clones and leaves some out. The sample yields about 160,000 clones, approximately 79% seen once. This sequence was found in a man in his forties or fifties in good health and CMV-seronegative. Specimen: PBMCs.

In nucleotides, the CDR3 is TGTGCCAGCAGTGTTTCCCCTCCGGGACTGTATGGCTACACCTTC. It encodes CASSVSPPGLYGYTF. The rearrangement uses TRBV6-5 and TRBJ1-2, with D tentatively TRBD1 (5 bases). The germline CDR1 and CDR2 sequences are MNHEY and SVGAGI. V lost 5 bases and J lost 5, with 18 bases in between. The CDR3 contains 15 residues.